What follows are 7 T cell receptor beta chains derived from one specimen sequenced in a study of neoadjuvant nivolumab and ipilimumab in lung cancer. The data were produced by immunoSEQ multiplex PCR, yet TCRdb's version contains in-frame clones alone and is incomplete. Among 5,000 to 5,500 clones, 91% were seen once, and the ten largest hold around 3.3%. The input for sequencing was blood, taken after neoadjuvant nivolumab, alone or with ipilimumab, at or shortly before surgery. The receptors here all came from an adult with non-small cell lung cancer. Some clones in this sample may be carry-over from other donors' samples.

The CDR3, as DNA: TGTGCCAGCAGCGTATTCCCGGGACTAGCGGGAGAAAACACCGGGGAGCTGTTTTTT. This codes for CASSVFPGLAGENTGELFF. This sequence joins TRBV9 and TRBJ2-2; TRBD2 matches at 14 bases. The CDR3 has 19 amino acids. V was pared by 1 base and J by 2 bases, with 7 bases of the junction left unmatched. The V gene's germline CDR1 is SGDLS and CDR2 YYNGEE. Full variable domain (rest looked up from reference TRBV9 and TRBJ2-2): DSGVTQTPKHLITATGQRVTLRCSPRSGDLSVYWYQQSLDQGLQFLIQYYNGEERAKGNILERFSAQQFPDLHSELNLSSLELGDSALYFCASSVFPGLAGENTGELFFGEGSRLTVL.

The gene calls are TRBV11-1 and TRBJ2-2; D remains ambiguous. The CDR3 runs to 15 residues. Per the germline V gene, CDR1 is SGHAT and CDR2 is FQDESV (reference sequence). V lost 4 bases and J lost 1, with 10 bases in between. The DNA for the CDR3 is TGTGCCAGCAGCTCCAGGACGGGGAACACCGGGGAGCTGTTTTTT. Its protein product is CASSSRTGNTGELFF.

V usage is TRBV18 and J usage is TRBJ1-5, with 9 bases aligning to TRBD1. CDR1 KGHSH and CDR2 LQKENI come from the germline V gene. The ends lost 3 bases at V and 3 bases at J; junction bases unmatched: 9. This CDR3 contains 17 residues. For the CDR3, the DNA is TGTGCCAGCTCACCGGGGGACAGGGAGGGGATCAATCAGCCCCAGCATTTT. This sequence encodes CASSPGDREGINQPQHF. Based on the CDR3 plus reference TRBV18 and TRBJ1-5, the full variable domain is NAGVMQNPRHLVRRRGQEARLRCSPMKGHSHVYWYRQLPEEGLKFMVYLQKENIIDESGMPKERFSAEFPKEGPSILRIQQVVRGDSAAYFCASSPGDREGINQPQHFGDGTRLSIL.

The gene calls are TRBV10-3 and TRBJ1-2; D call uncertain. Germline CDR1 reads ENHRY; CDR2 reads SYGVKD. The V and J ends lost 6 bases and 2 bases respectively, with 7 bases between them. The CDR3 has 12 amino acids. The CDR3: CAIRTENYGYTF. CDR3 DNA: TGTGCCATCAGAACAGAAAACTATGGCTACACCTTC.

The V call is TRBV5-1, the J call TRBJ2-3; 9 positions agree with TRBD1. The CDR3 extends over 16 amino acids. The junction had 6 bases not matched to a gene; V was cut back by 4 bases and J by 0 bases. Germline CDR1 SGHRS, CDR2 YFSETQ. DNA for the CDR3: TGCGCCAGCAGCGTTGCCGGGACAGGGAGCACAGATACGCAGTATTTT. This sequence encodes CASSVAGTGSTDTQYF.

The chain joins TRBV5-4 to TRBJ2-5, with 12 bases that match TRBD2. V dropped 3 bases and J dropped 5; count of bases not matched to a gene: 5. CDR3 size: 15 residues. Germline V CDR1 and CDR2: SGHNT, YYREEE (reference sequence). The CDR3 sequence: CASSSTSGSFETQYF. DNA for the CDR3: TGTGCCAGCAGCTCGACTAGCGGGAGCTTTGAGACCCAGTACTTC.

This chain links TRBV6-5 with TRBJ1-5; D uncertain. Per the germline V gene, CDR1 is MNHEY and CDR2 is SVGAGI. Trimming pared 6 bases from V and 2 bases from J, leaving 14 bases between. This CDR3 contains 15 residues. CDR3 bases: TGTGCCAGCAGCCTAGGACGGAGCCGCAATCAGCCCCAGCATTTT. Amino acid sequence: CASSLGRSRNQPQHF.